This entry describes one T cell receptor beta chain. Profiling relied on immunoSEQ multiplex PCR, and the TCRdb table lists in-frame clones only, not all of them. The sample yields 310,000 or so clones, 87% seen once. These data are taken from a study of blood T cell repertoires in COVID-19. Germline V gene sequence: CDR1 LNHDA, CDR2 SQIVND (reference sequence). Losses at the gene ends were 3 bases for V and 2 bases for J; bases not matched to a gene: 11. The CDR3 sequence is 18 residues long. Sequencing was carried out using peripheral blood. The chain carries TRBV19 and TRBJ1-5; 9 nucleotides match TRBD1. The TCR originated in a man younger than 45 with COVID-19, enrolled during active disease. This CDR3 is CASSITGGAVIGNQPQHF. The CDR3 DNA sequence: TGTGCCAGTAGTATCACAGGGGGCGCAGTTATCGGCAATCAGCCCCAGCATTTT.